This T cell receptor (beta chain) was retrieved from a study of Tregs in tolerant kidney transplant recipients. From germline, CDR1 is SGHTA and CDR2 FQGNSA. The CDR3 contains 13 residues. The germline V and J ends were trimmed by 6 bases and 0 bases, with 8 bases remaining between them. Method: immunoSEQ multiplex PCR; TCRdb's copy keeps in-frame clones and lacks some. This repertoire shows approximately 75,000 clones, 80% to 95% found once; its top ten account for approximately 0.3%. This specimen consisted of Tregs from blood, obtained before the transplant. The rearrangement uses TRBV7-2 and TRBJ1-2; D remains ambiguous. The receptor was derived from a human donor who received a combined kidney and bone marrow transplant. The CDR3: CASRGRANYGYTF. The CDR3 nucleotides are TGTGCCAGCAGGGGCAGAGCTAACTATGGCTACACCTTC.